This TCR beta chain was sequenced for a study of blood T cell repertoires in COVID-19. As for the study in general: The study drew acute and convalescent COVID-19 samples from the United States, Italy and Spain. PBMCs, B-cell-depleted T cells, or T cells provided the cDNA or gDNA that made up the material.

Source study methods: Estimates of nucleated cell counts were drawn from the amplification of reference gene primers. TCRdb keeps only in-frame clones here, not all; method: immunoSEQ multiplex PCR. Clone size and the V and J calls come from that table; the DNA yielded D and trimming. The data contain about 120,000 clones, 65% to 90% of them singletons. The CDR3 is 14 residues long. Between the trimmed V and J ends, which lost 3 bases and 1 base, there was a span of 9 bases. Germline CDR1 reads LNHDA; CDR2 reads SQIVND (reference sequence). The chain couples TRBV19 to TRBJ1-1; TRBD1 is a possible D gene (6 bases). The sample comprised peripheral blood. This clonotype originated in a woman of 80 years or more with acute or convalescent COVID-19. The chain's CDR3 is CASSMGAWNTEAFF. CDR3 DNA sequence: TGTGCCAGTAGTATGGGGGCCTGGAACACTGAAGCTTTCTTT.